One and the same sample provided the 28 T cell receptor beta chains below, sequenced in a study of T cells expressing NK-cell markers. TCRdb reprocessed the 5' RACE reads and reports one entry per CDR3 protein, with no DNA. Its table lists approximately 460,000 distinct CDR3 sequences. Sequenced input: blood T cells: a sorted CD56 or NKG2C T cell subset, CD4+ or CD8+ T cells, or bulk PBMC T cells (not recorded which). These receptors all stem from a woman between 18 and 70 years old in good health.

V gene TRBV15 combines with J gene TRBJ2-1; with no DNA, the TCRdb D assignment of TRBD1 cannot be verified. This CDR3 spans 15 amino acids. The germline CDR1 and CDR2 sequences are LNHNV and YYDKDF (reference sequence). CDR3 protein: CATSRLPGQGTEQFF.

CDR3 sequence: CASSLAAGTALSYEQYF. The genes are TRBV5-1 and TRBJ2-7; TCRdb returns TRBD1, unconfirmable since there is no DNA. Looked up from germline, CDR1 is SGHRS and CDR2 is YFSETQ. CDR3 size: 17 residues.

V and J are TRBV20-1 and TRBJ2-3; TCRdb indicates TRBD2, and absent DNA this call remains unverified. The CDR3 consists of 14 residues. In germline, CDR1 is DFQATT, CDR2 SNEGSKA (reference sequence). The chain's CDR3 is CSVISVSKGDTQYF.

The rearrangement links TRBV12-3 or TRBV12-4 to TRBJ1-5; TCRdb indicates TRBD1, and absent DNA this call remains unverified. The CDR3 sequence is 14 residues long. The CDR3 is CASSIGTGRQPQHF.

The chain has TRBV18 and TRBJ2-5. Germline V gives CDR1 KGHSH, CDR2 LQKENI. This CDR3 comprises 16 residues. This CDR3 reads CASSARGTKAQETQYF.

This sequence joins TRBV18 and TRBJ1-2. The CDR3 totals 19 residues. Looked up from germline, CDR1 is KGHSH and CDR2 is LQKENI. CDR3 amino acids: CASSPPMMSGRPVVDGYTF.

The V gene is TRBV6-1, the J gene TRBJ2-3. Germline values: CDR1 MNHNS, CDR2 SASEGT. The CDR3 has 15 amino acids. The CDR3 loop reads CASRRMVYVADTQYF.

The chain is built from TRBV20-1 and TRBJ2-3. The germline V gene encodes CDR1 DFQATT and CDR2 SNEGSKA (reference sequence). The CDR3 contains 17 residues. The CDR3: CSARAGDGQSPGDTQYF.

V and J are TRBV12-3 or TRBV12-4 and TRBJ1-4; checking the TCRdb D call of TRBD1 is not possible without DNA. CDR3 length: 14 amino acids. CDR3 sequence reads: CASTRTTGSEKLFF.

The chain joins TRBV20-1 to TRBJ2-7; TCRdb proposes TRBD2, but this gene call is untestable without DNA. Germline V gives CDR1 DFQATT, CDR2 SNEGSKA (reference sequence). The CDR3 runs 15 residues. The CDR3 sequence: CSAVTAGGRSYEQYF.

The rearrangement links TRBV29-1 to TRBJ2-3; without DNA, the TCRdb call of TRBD2 cannot be checked. This CDR3 contains 11 residues. The V gene's germline CDR1 is SQVTM and CDR2 ANQGSEA. The CDR3 here is CSVEDEGTQYF.

CDR3 residues: CSAPGGYNEQFF. The chain recombines TRBV20-1 with TRBJ2-1; TCRdb lists TRBD1, though no DNA is available to test this call. This CDR3 comprises 12 residues. Germline CDR1 is DFQATT and CDR2 is SNEGSKA (reference sequence).

This chain joins TRBV18 and TRBJ2-7. CDR1 and CDR2 from the germline V gene are KGHSH and LQKENI. The CDR3 loop spans 13 amino acids. The CDR3 loop is CASSTGGAYEQYF.

The chain is built from TRBV7-3 and TRBJ1-6; TCRdb designates TRBD1, a call that cannot be tested without DNA. The CDR3 extends over 15 amino acids. The germline V gene has CDR1 SGHTA and CDR2 FQGTGA. This CDR3 is CASIQTGTENSPLHF.

The chain carries TRBV5-1 and TRBJ1-2; the D call of TRBD1 rests on TCRdb alone, since no DNA is present to check it. The CDR3 runs to 15 residues. Per germline, CDR1 SGHRS and CDR2 YFSETQ. The CDR3 reads CASSLGTGTGGTYTF.

The rearrangement joins TRBV4-1 to TRBJ1-5; TCRdb picks TRBD1, but there is no DNA to check that call. The CDR3 runs to 17 residues. From germline, CDR1 is MGHRA and CDR2 YSYEKL. CDR3 sequence: CASSSRDRRYSNQPQHF.

The CDR3 reads CASSLRGNNYGYTF. This chain links TRBV5-6 with TRBJ1-2. The germline V gene encodes CDR1 SGHDT and CDR2 YYEEEE. The CDR3 is made up of 14 amino acids. Filled out from reference TRBV5-6 and TRBJ1-2, the complete variable domain reads DAGVTQSPTHLIKTRGQQVTLRCSPKSGHDTVSWYQQALGQGPQFIFQYYEEEERQRGNFPDRFSGHQFPNYSSELNVNALLLGDSALYLCASSLRGNNYGYTFGSGTRLTVV.

The rearrangement uses TRBV29-1 and TRBJ1-3; the D call from TCRdb, TRBD1, cannot be confirmed without DNA. Germline CDR1 SQVTM, CDR2 ANQGSEA. The CDR3 length is 14 residues. CDR3 region: CSVLGRYSGNTIYF.

J is TRBJ2-7 and V is TRBV5-1; the TCRdb call, TRBD2, lacks DNA for checking. Germline CDR1 reads SGHRS; CDR2 reads YFSETQ. There are 14 residues in the CDR3. CDR3 amino acids: CASSPSGRGYEQYF.

The V call is TRBV10-2, the J call TRBJ2-3; TCRdb picks TRBD2, but there is no DNA to check that call. The germline CDR1 and CDR2 sequences are WSHSY and SAAADI. This CDR3 is built from 17 residues. CDR3 sequence reads: CASRKTATSAGADTQYF.

The V and J genes are TRBV25-1 and TRBJ1-5; TCRdb's assignment of TRBD1 cannot be checked, as there is no DNA. There are 13 residues in the CDR3. The V gene's germline CDR1 is MGHDK and CDR2 SYGVNS. The chain's CDR3 is CASTPGGSQPQHF.

V gene TRBV7-2 combines with J gene TRBJ1-5; TCRdb outputs TRBD1, but without DNA this stays unchecked. The CDR3 loop spans 15 amino acids. Germline lookup yields CDR1 SGHTA and CDR2 FQGNSA. The CDR3: CASSLAGIVKQPQHF.

V and J are TRBV6-5 and TRBJ1-1. The CDR3 sequence is 16 residues long. Looked up from germline, CDR1 is MNHEY and CDR2 is SVGAGI. The chain's CDR3 is CASSYSFYPVNTEAFF.

The V and J genes are TRBV29-1 and TRBJ2-1; the TRBD1 assignment by TCRdb is unverifiable without DNA. Germline V gene data show CDR1 as SQVTM and CDR2 as ANQGSEA. The CDR3 is made up of 13 amino acids. The CDR3 here is CSVDWAAYNEQFF.

The chain combines TRBV25-1 with TRBJ1-1. Germline values: CDR1 MGHDK, CDR2 SYGVNS. This CDR3 has 13 amino acids. CDR3 region: CASTTESNTEAFF. The full variable domain, in which reference TRBV25-1 and TRBJ1-1 provide the parts outside the CDR3, is EADIYQTPRYLVIGTGKKITLECSQTMGHDKMYWYQQDPGMELHLIHYSYGVNSTEKGDLSSESTVSRIRTEHFPLTLESARPSHTSQYLCASTTESNTEAFFGQGTRLTVV.

The chain couples TRBV6-2 or TRBV6-3 to TRBJ1-1; TCRdb selects TRBD1, and the lack of DNA leaves this call unchecked. The CDR3 has 14 residues. The germline V gene encodes CDR1 MNHEY and CDR2 SVGEGT. The CDR3 sequence is CASIGGQATAEAFF.

This sequence joins TRBV20-1 and TRBJ2-7; TCRdb outputs TRBD2, but without DNA this stays unchecked. The CDR3 loop spans 13 amino acids. Germline-derived CDR1 and CDR2 are DFQATT and SNEGSKA (reference sequence). CDR3 loop: CSARGDLAYEQYF.

This chain joins TRBV20-1 and TRBJ2-3; TCRdb's D gene call, TRBD2, goes unchecked for lack of DNA. Germline V gene data show CDR1 as DFQATT and CDR2 as SNEGSKA (reference sequence). The length of the CDR3 is 17 residues. The chain's CDR3 is CSARDPTDSSSTDTQYF.